These 5 T cell receptor beta chains were all obtained from the same sample, sequenced in a study of technical replicates of blood from a handful of donors. Generated by immunoSEQ multiplex PCR, the TCRdb table keeps only in-frame clones and is missing some. The sample lists 70,000 to 85,000 clones, about 95% occurring once. Sequencing was done on a sample of T cells isolated from PBMCs. Receptors were obtained from a human donor in good health.

The chain employs TRBV6-1 and TRBJ2-7; D may be TRBD1 (5 bases). This CDR3 has 11 amino acids. The V end was cut by 5 bases, the J end by 7 bases, with 9 bases between. Germline CDR1 reads MNHNS; CDR2 reads SASEGT. CDR3 coding DNA: TGTGCCAGCAGTAACAGACAGGAGCAGTACTTC. It encodes CASSNRQEQYF.

This chain joins TRBV27 and TRBJ1-4; no clear D. CDR1 is MNHEY, CDR2 SMNVEV, per germline (reference sequence). CDR3 length: 14 residues. Trimming pared 4 bases from V and 3 bases from J, leaving 9 bases between. The CDR3 sequence is CASSSYPPNEKLFF. The CDR3 DNA reads TGTGCCAGCAGTTCCTACCCTCCTAATGAAAAACTGTTTTTT. The full variable domain, rest sourced from reference TRBV27 and TRBJ1-4, is EAQVTQNPRYLITVTGKKLTVTCSQNMNHEYMSWYRQDPGLGLRQIYYSMNVEVTDKGDVPEGYKVSRKEKRNFPLILESPSPNQTSLYFCASSSYPPNEKLFFGSGTQLSVL.

This clone was counted once. The chain combines TRBV2 with TRBJ2-7; D is perhaps TRBD1 (6 bases). CDR1 and CDR2 from the germline V gene are SNHLY and FYNNEI. V was trimmed by 7 bases and J by 5 bases, leaving 12 bases between them. This CDR3 is 12 amino acids long. This CDR3 reads CASILRQDEQYF. The CDR3 DNA sequence: TGTGCCAGCATTCTTAGACAGGACGAGCAGTACTTC.

The CDR3 loop is CASSLGPQGAGEQYF. CDR3 bases: TGCGCCAGCAGCTTGGGCCCTCAGGGGGCAGGCGAGCAGTACTTC. The chain couples TRBV5-1 to TRBJ2-7, with 8 bases lining up with TRBD1. This CDR3 has 15 amino acids. V was clipped by 0 bases and J by 6 bases; unmatched bases: 8. CDR1 is SGHRS and CDR2 is YFSETQ in the germline V gene.

CDR3 residues: CASSLSTSGVRSTQYF. In DNA form, the CDR3 reads TGCGCCAGCAGCTTGTCGACTAGCGGGGTCCGGAGTACGCAGTATTTT. The chain couples TRBV5-1 to TRBJ2-3, with 11 bases matching TRBD2. With V trimmed by 1 base and J by 8 bases, 9 bases remained unmatched. The CDR3 runs 16 residues. The V gene's germline CDR1 is SGHRS and CDR2 YFSETQ.